These T cell receptor beta chains were read from a single sample in a study of beta chain features in type 1 diabetes. Sequencing used immunoSEQ multiplex PCR; TCRdb keeps in-frame clones, though not all of them. The sample yields a few hundred thousand clones, 9.6% seen once. Sequenced sample: central memory CD4+ T cells from blood. All receptors derive from a man aged 25-45 years with type 1 diabetes. The CDR3 runs from the conserved cysteine through the conserved F or W. The D gene is left open where the match is weak. The size entry is marked missing in some rows and otherwise reads once, few, many or a size class.

j_call cdr3_length v_call clone_size d_call cdr3_nt cdr3_aa
TRBJ2-1 15 TRBV5-1 NA NA TGCGCCAGCAGCCTAGGGGTCAACTCTAACAATGAGCAGTTCTTC CASSLGVNSNNEQFF
TRBJ2-3 14 TRBV7-2 few NA TGTGCCAGCCTCTCCGGGACCTACACAGATACGCAGTATTTT CASLSGTYTDTQYF
TRBJ2-3 16 TRBV7-2 NA TRBD2 TGTGCCAGCAGCTCCGGACTAGCGGGAGTGATAGATACGCAGTATTTT CASSSGLAGVIDTQYF
TRBJ2-3 12 TRBV7-9 many NA TGTGCCAGCAGCTCAGTTGTCGGTGCGGGGTATTTT CASSSVVGAGYF
TRBJ2-2 15 TRBV7-9 NA NA TGTGCCAGCAGCGCCCCTCGAGGGTACACCGGGGAGCTGTTTTTT CASSAPRGYTGELFF
TRBJ2-7 16 TRBV7-2 NA TRBD2 TGTGCCAGCAGCCCACTAGCGGGATACCCTCCGGGGGAGCAGTACTTC CASSPLAGYPPGEQYF
TRBJ1-4 14 TRBV27 few TRBD1 TGTGCCAGCAGTCGGGACAGTATCAATGAAAAACTGTTTTTT CASSRDSINEKLFF
TRBJ1-1 14 TRBV6-5 few NA TGTGCCAGCAGACAATCCTTAATGGCGGATGAAGCTTTCTTT CASRQSLMADEAFF
TRBJ1-5 13 TRBV28 many NA TGTGCCAGCAGTTTGACCCCTCTACAGCCCCAGCATTTT CASSLTPLQPQHF
TRBJ1-1 12 TRBV11-2 few NA TGTGCCAGCAGCTTCCTTAGTAACGGAGCTTTCTTT CASSFLSNGAFF
TRBJ1-1 14 TRBV7-9 NA TRBD1 TGTGCCAGCAGCCCGGGACAGTGGAACACTGAAGCTTTCTTT CASSPGQWNTEAFF
TRBJ2-1 16 TRBV19 few TRBD2 TGTGCCAGTAGTTCAATGGCTAGCGGGAAGTTGGATGAGCAGTTCTTC CASSSMASGKLDEQFF
TRBJ1-1 12 TRBV11-2 NA NA TGTGCCAGCAGCTCCCCTGACACTGAAGCTTTCTTT CASSSPDTEAFF
TRBJ2-3 18 TRBV2 NA TRBD2 TGTGCCAGCAGTCCTCTGGAATCTAGCGGGGGGTTCACAGATACGCAGTATTTT CASSPLESSGGFTDTQYF
TRBJ1-3 12 TRBV7-9 many TRBD1 TGTGCCAGCAGCTTAGCTCCCGGGACAGCGTATTTT CASSLAPGTAYF
TRBJ2-3 15 TRBV25-1 NA NA TGTGCCAGCAGTGAATTCATCCAGGGCACAGATACGCAGTATTTT CASSEFIQGTDTQYF
TRBJ2-2 13 TRBV7-9 few NA TGTGCCAGCAGCTCCGCTAGATCCGGGGAGCTGTTTTTT CASSSARSGELFF
TRBJ1-2 16 TRBV28 NA NA TGTGCCAGCAGTTTCGGGGGGCAGGGCTCTAACTATGGCTACACCTTC CASSFGGQGSNYGYTF
TRBJ2-7 14 TRBV2 few TRBD1 TGTGCCAGCAATAGGGGGACAGGGTTGGGCGAGCAGTACTTC CASNRGTGLGEQYF
TRBJ2-2 16 TRBV7-2 few TRBD1 TGTGCCAGCAGCGATCGGGACAGGGTCGCCACCGGGGAGCTGTTTTTT CASSDRDRVATGELFF
TRBJ2-3 15 TRBV28 NA NA TGTGCCAGCAGTTTTGCAGGGGTCAGCACAGATACGCAGTATTTT CASSFAGVSTDTQYF
TRBJ1-4 14 TRBV7-8 once NA TGTGCCAGCAGCTTGCGCAGTTCTAATGAAAAACTGTTTTTT CASSLRSSNEKLFF
TRBJ2-7 15 TRBV6-6 NA TRBD1 TGTGCCAGCAGTTACTCCGGGACAGGGCCCTACGAGCAGTACTTC CASSYSGTGPYEQYF
TRBJ2-7 13 TRBV10-3 few NA TGTGCCATCAGCCCTAGTCGCCCCTACGAGCAGTACTTC CAISPSRPYEQYF
TRBJ1-5 15 TRBV7-2 few NA TGTGCCAGCAGCTTGGCGACAGATAGCAATCAGCCCCAGCATTTT CASSLATDSNQPQHF
TRBJ2-3 15 TRBV2 many NA TGTGCCAGCGGGGGGCGGACAGCGCTAACGGAAACGCAGTATTTT CASGGRTALTETQYF
TRBJ2-1 13 TRBV7-3 NA NA TGTGCCAGCAGCTTAACAACTAAAAATGAGCAGTTCTTC CASSLTTKNEQFF
TRBJ1-2 14 TRBV27 few TRBD1 TGTGCCAGCGGGCGGACAGGGAGTTTCTGGGGCTACACCTTC CASGRTGSFWGYTF
TRBJ1-2 14 TRBV2 NA TRBD1 TGTGCCATCCGCGGGGACAGTTCTAACTATGGCTACACCTTC CAIRGDSSNYGYTF
TRBJ1-1 16 TRBV30 NA NA TGTGCCTGGAGTGTCGGCGTTTATCGGAGTACGGGTGAAGCTTTCTTT CAWSVGVYRSTGEAFF
TRBJ2-1 12 TRBV11-3 few NA TGTGCCAGCAGCTCTAACTACAATGAGCAGTTCTTC CASSSNYNEQFF
TRBJ2-7 14 TRBV21-1 few NA TGTGCCAGCATCCAGGGCGGCGGGGTCTACGAGCAGTACTTC CASIQGGGVYEQYF
TRBJ2-3 16 TRBV30 NA TRBD2 TGTGCCTGGAGTGTACTTAGTAGCGGGAACTCAGATACGCAGTATTTT CAWSVLSSGNSDTQYF
TRBJ2-1 15 TRBV2 many NA TGTGCCAGCAGAAGAGGGGGGGGGTCCTACAATGAGCAGTTCTTC CASRRGGGSYNEQFF
TRBJ2-3 12 TRBV10-3 NA NA TGTGCCATCGGGGGGGCGGGAGATACGCAGTATTTT CAIGGAGDTQYF
TRBJ2-7 13 TRBV5-1 NA NA TGCGCCAGCAGCCCCAGGTCGGGCTACGAGCAGTACTTC CASSPRSGYEQYF
TRBJ1-1 12 TRBV7-9 NA NA TGTGCCAGCAGCTTAGTATCAGGGAATGCTTTCTTT CASSLVSGNAFF
TRBJ2-3 15 TRBV18 many NA TGTGCCAGCTCACCGACTATTTCTGGCACAGATACGCAGTATTTT CASSPTISGTDTQYF
TRBJ1-1 13 TRBV27 NA NA TGTGCCAGCAATCTACAGCCTAACACTGAAGCTTTCTTT CASNLQPNTEAFF
TRBJ2-1 12 TRBV19 medium-sized NA TGTGCCAGTAGTAGGGCCCGGGAGGAGCAGTTCTTC CASSRAREEQFF
TRBJ2-3 13 TRBV5-1 few NA TGCGCCAGCAGCCCCCACGAGGGGAATACGCAGTATTTT CASSPHEGNTQYF
TRBJ2-3 13 TRBV9 NA NA TGTGCCAGCAAAAGGGGAACCACAGATACGCAGTATTTT CASKRGTTDTQYF
TRBJ2-5 14 TRBV9 NA NA TGTGCCAGCAGCGTAGGGGGAGGCCAAGAGACCCAGTACTTC CASSVGGGQETQYF
TRBJ2-7 14 TRBV7-2 NA TRBD2 TGTGCCAGCAGCTTTACTAGCGGGGCCTACGAGCAGTACTTC CASSFTSGAYEQYF
TRBJ2-3 14 TRBV5-1 NA TRBD1 TGCGCCAGCAGCAAGGGGGCTGGCACAGATACGCAGTATTTT CASSKGAGTDTQYF
TRBJ2-1 13 TRBV27 few NA TGTGCCAGCAGCGCCTTACAGGGCAATGAGCAGTTCTTC CASSALQGNEQFF
TRBJ2-7 15 TRBV30 NA NA TGTGCCTGGAGTCCACCGGGGACCGGGCCCTACGAGCAGTACTTC CAWSPPGTGPYEQYF
TRBJ2-2 15 TRBV4-3 many NA TGCGCCAGCAGCCAAGACACAACGAACACCGGGGAGCTGTTTTTT CASSQDTTNTGELFF
TRBJ2-1 14 TRBV7-3 NA NA TGTGCCAGCAGCTTAAATGGTTTTAATGTAGAGCAGTTCTTC CASSLNGFNVEQFF
TRBJ2-7 12 TRBV6-1 NA NA TGTGCCAGCAGTACGGGAGATCGCGAGCAGTACTTC CASSTGDREQYF
TRBJ2-5 17 TRBV11-2 NA TRBD1 TGTGCCAGCAGCTTAGATAGGTTGACGGGACAGGGAAAGACCCAGTACTTC CASSLDRLTGQGKTQYF
TRBJ2-7 20 TRBV7-2 few TRBD1 TGTGCCAGCAGCTTAGCGGGGATTTTAATGCCAGGGGGCACCTCCTACGAGCAGTACTTC CASSLAGILMPGGTSYEQYF
TRBJ2-1 12 TRBV19 NA NA TGTGCCAGTAGTATAGAAGGGGTTGAGCAGTTCTTC CASSIEGVEQFF
TRBJ2-7 15 TRBV29-1 few TRBD2 TGCAGCGTTGATTCTCTTTTGGCGGGAGCCCACGAGCAGTACTTC CSVDSLLAGAHEQYF
TRBJ2-1 17 TRBV5-4 once TRBD1 TGTGCCAGCAGCTTAGGCCGGGACAGGGTCAGCGGCAATGAGCAGTTCTTC CASSLGRDRVSGNEQFF